A single sample is the source of the 20 T cell receptor beta chains below, sequenced in a study of tumor-infiltrating lymphocytes in localized non-small cell lung cancer. Produced via immunoSEQ multiplex PCR; TCRdb's table is partial and in-frame only. The sample contains more than 12,000 clones, about two thirds of which appear only once. The sample was uninvolved lung tissue not adjacent to the tumor. Every receptor here comes from a human donor with non-small cell lung cancer.

The chain employs TRBV9 and TRBJ2-7, with D tentatively TRBD2 (6 bases). CDR1 is SGDLS, CDR2 YYNGEE, per germline. This CDR3 contains 14 residues. With 0 bases removed from V and 6 bases from J, the gap between germline ends came to 13 bases. As DNA, the CDR3 is TGTGCCAGCAGCGTAGTAGCGGCTAGTGTCGAGCAGTACTTC. The encoded protein is CASSVVAASVEQYF. The full variable domain, in which reference TRBV9 and TRBJ2-7 provide the parts outside the CDR3, is DSGVTQTPKHLITATGQRVTLRCSPRSGDLSVYWYQQSLDQGLQFLIQYYNGEERAKGNILERFSAQQFPDLHSELNLSSLELGDSALYFCASSVVAASVEQYFGPGTRLTVT.

This chain joins TRBV6-6 and TRBJ2-2; D ambiguous. Trimming left V 4 bases short and J 2 bases short, with 11 bases between. Germline CDR1 reads MNHNY; CDR2 reads SVGAGI (reference sequence). The CDR3 has 15 amino acids. The CDR3 DNA sequence: TGTGCCAGCAGTTTAGACCGTACTAACACCGGGGAGCTGTTTTTT. It translates to CASSLDRTNTGELFF.

The chain has TRBV6-1 and TRBJ2-3; 8 nucleotides match TRBD1. CDR1 and CDR2 from the germline V gene are MNHNS and SASEGT. Germline trimming cut 6 bases from V and 5 bases from J; bases unmatched to any gene: 4. This CDR3 is 13 amino acids long. The CDR3 sequence: CASRTGDIDTQYF. The CDR3 DNA follows: TGTGCCAGCAGGACAGGGGATATAGATACGCAGTATTTT.

V usage is TRBV14 and J usage is TRBJ1-1, with D perhaps matching TRBD1 (6 bases). Germline lookup yields CDR1 SGHDN and CDR2 FVKESK. The V gene lost 2 bases and the J gene lost 6 bases, with 19 bases spanning the gap. The CDR3 runs 16 residues. In DNA form, the CDR3 reads TGTGCCAGCAGCCAAAGATCCGGGACATATGGAGCTGAAGCTTTCTTT. It is translated as CASSQRSGTYGAEAFF.

The chain combines TRBV7-2 with TRBJ1-2; perhaps TRBD1 as D (5 bases). Deletions cut 0 bases from V and 8 bases from J, with 10 bases between. The length of the CDR3 is 13 residues. Germline V gene data show CDR1 as SGHTA and CDR2 as FQGNSA. The CDR3 is CASSLAGVNGYTF. CDR3 DNA: TGTGCCAGCAGCTTAGCAGGGGTTAACGGCTACACCTTC.

This clone was counted between two and nine times. V and J are TRBV10-3 and TRBJ1-1; maybe TRBD1 (5 bases). Trimming shortened V by 2 bases and J by 5 bases, and 24 bases separated the two germline ends. The CDR3 totals 18 residues. Germline CDR1 ENHRY, CDR2 SYGVKD. CDR3 DNA sequence: TGTGCCATCAGTGAGCTAAAGGGCAGGGTAGGGTCTGAGACTGAAGCTTTCTTT. Its translation is CAISELKGRVGSETEAFF.

CDR3 nucleotides: TGCAGCGGAAGGGGACAGGGGGGGAGAAGCTCCTACAATGAGCAGTTCTTC. Translated, it gives CSGRGQGGRSSYNEQFF. The genes are TRBV29-1 and TRBJ2-1; 11 bases agree with TRBD1. The germline CDR1 and CDR2 sequences are SQVTM and ANQGSEA. The CDR3 is made up of 17 amino acids. Unmatched junction bases numbered 11, after V lost 7 bases and J lost 0 bases.

The chain has TRBV30 and TRBJ2-2; tentative D call: TRBD1 (6 bases). The germline CDR1 and CDR2 sequences are GTSNPN and SVGIG (reference sequence). V was trimmed by 2 bases and J by 5 bases, leaving 21 bases between them. The CDR3 contains 17 residues. CDR3 DNA sequence: TGTGCCTGGAGTTCCAGGTACAGGGAGTCGGCTACCGGGGAGCTGTTTTTT. Protein: CAWSSRYRESATGELFF.

This clone was seen a handful of times. This chain connects TRBV4-2 to TRBJ2-5; 11 nucleotides align to TRBD2. The length of the CDR3 is 19 residues. Looked up from germline, CDR1 is LGHNA and CDR2 is YNFKEQ. The V gene end was trimmed by 1 base and the J gene end by 2 bases; junction bases not matched to a gene: 12. The CDR3 spells CASSQVELAGEREQETQYF. In DNA, the CDR3 is TGTGCCAGCAGCCAAGTCGAACTAGCGGGAGAGAGAGAACAAGAGACCCAGTACTTC.

CDR3 loop: CASSIIGVNQPQHF. Written as DNA, the CDR3 is TGTGCCAGTAGTATTATAGGGGTCAATCAGCCCCAGCATTTT. The chain joins TRBV19 to TRBJ1-5; D is perhaps TRBD1 (5 bases). The V and J ends lost 3 bases and 3 bases respectively, with 9 bases between them. The CDR3 totals 14 residues. Germline assignment: CDR1 LNHDA and CDR2 SQIVND (reference sequence).

This clone was seen just once. The chain uses TRBV5-1 and TRBJ1-2; unclear D gene. Trimming stripped 3 bases from V and 4 bases from J, with 16 bases between. CDR1 is SGHRS, CDR2 YFSETQ, per germline. The CDR3 runs to 15 residues. The CDR3 DNA is TGCGCCAGCAGCTCCTCAAATCCAAGCGGCTATGGCTACACCTTC. Its protein product is CASSSSNPSGYGYTF.

Here the CDR3 reads CASSQKDSINQPQHF. DNA of the CDR3: TGTGCCAGCAGCCAGAAGGACAGCATCAATCAGCCCCAGCATTTT. This chain connects TRBV5-6 to TRBJ1-5; maybe TRBD1 (6 bases). The CDR3 extends over 15 amino acids. Per the germline V gene, CDR1 is SGHDT and CDR2 is YYEEEE. Trimming removed 4 bases from V and 3 bases from J, with 14 bases in between.

The CDR3 DNA reads as TGTGCCACCACACAGCAGGCGCCCTACGAGCAGTACTTC. Translation: CATTQQAPYEQYF. The genes are TRBV25-1 and TRBJ2-7; no definite D call. This CDR3 region has 13 residues. V was trimmed by 10 bases and J by 2 bases, leaving 15 bases between them. Per germline, CDR1 MGHDK and CDR2 SYGVNS.

This clone is categorized as medium-sized (0.01 to 0.1%). The genes are TRBV5-1 and TRBJ2-1; the match to TRBD1 covers 11 bases. Germline CDR1 and CDR2: SGHRS and YFSETQ. V shed 4 bases, J shed 7 bases, and the junction held 13 bases outside the gene matches. The CDR3 has 17 residues. The CDR3 loop reads CASSPGPRDRGDNEQFF. The CDR3 DNA reads TGCGCCAGCAGCCCCGGGCCAAGGGACAGGGGGGATAATGAGCAGTTCTTC.

The chain recombines TRBV2 with TRBJ1-5, with 9 bases matching TRBD1. This CDR3 region has 16 residues. The V gene end was trimmed by 6 bases and the J gene end by 1 base; junction bases not matched to a gene: 7. From germline, CDR1 is SNHLY and CDR2 FYNNEI. As DNA, the CDR3 is TGTGCCAGCAGGGGGACAGGGACCGGAAGCAATCAGCCCCAGCATTTT. Translated: CASRGTGTGSNQPQHF. Together with reference TRBV2 and TRBJ1-5, the CDR3 gives the full variable domain: EPEVTQTPSHQVTQMGQEVILRCVPISNHLYFYWYRQILGQKVEFLVSFYNNEISEKSEIFDDQFSVERPDGSNFTLKIRSTKLEDSAMYFCASRGTGTGSNQPQHFGDGTRLSIL.

CDR3 bases: TGTGCCAGCAGTCCCGGGACAGGGCCCTACGAGCAGTACTTC. Encoded protein: CASSPGTGPYEQYF. The rearrangement links TRBV28 to TRBJ2-7; 9 bases are shared with TRBD1. The CDR3 totals 14 residues. CDR1 is MDHEN, CDR2 SYDVKM, per germline. Trimming took 5 bases from V and 2 from J; bases not matched to a gene: 4.

This clone appeared once. In DNA, the CDR3 is TGTGCCAGCAGGAGAGGGGGCCGTAACCCCAATGAGCAGTTCTTC. This codes for CASRRGGRNPNEQFF. The V call is TRBV27, the J call TRBJ2-1; 7 bases are shared with TRBD1. V lost 6 bases, J lost 6 bases, and 11 bases stayed unmatched. The CDR3 totals 15 residues. Germline V CDR1 and CDR2: MNHEY, SMNVEV (reference sequence).

The genes are TRBV11-2 and TRBJ2-7; D call uncertain. CDR3 length: 12 residues. Germline CDR1 and CDR2: SGHAT and FQNNGV. The V end lost 5 bases, the J end lost 3 bases, and 8 bases lay between the germline ends. As DNA, the CDR3 is TGTGCCAGCAGCCCTGGTCACTACGAGCAGTACTTC. It is translated as CASSPGHYEQYF.

The chain carries TRBV7-9 and TRBJ2-7; TRBD2 might be the D (6 bases). The CDR3 has 16 amino acids. The germline V and J ends were trimmed by 5 bases and 2 bases, with 19 bases remaining between them. CDR1 is SEHNR, CDR2 FQNEAQ, per germline (reference sequence). CDR3 sequence (DNA): TGTGCCAGCAGCCGAACTGGCAGGGAGGCCGCCTACGAGCAGTACTTC. It encodes CASSRTGREAAYEQYF. Using reference TRBV7-9 and TRBJ2-7 for the parts outside the CDR3, the full variable domain is DTGVSQNPRHKITKRGQNVTFRCDPISEHNRLYWYRQTLGQGPEFLTYFQNEAQLEKSRLLSDRFSAERPKGSFSTLEIQRTEQGDSAMYLCASSRTGREAAYEQYFGPGTRLTVT.

The chain uses TRBV27 and TRBJ1-5; D might be TRBD1 (6 bases). The CDR3 has 16 residues. The germline gives CDR1 MNHEY, CDR2 SMNVEV (reference sequence). V was trimmed by 3 bases and J by 0 bases, leaving 12 bases between them. The DNA for the CDR3 is TGTGCCAGCAGTTTGGGGGGGGCCTATAGCAATCAGCCCCAGCATTTT. Protein: CASSLGGAYSNQPQHF.